Each of the 22 T cell receptor beta chains below was sequenced from the same sample in a study of cytomegalovirus exposure and HLA in healthy donors (dated by TCRdb to the late 2010s). Libraries came from the immunoSEQ multiplex PCR assay. For the multiplex PCR, a mixture combining 60 forward primers for TCR Vbeta segments and 13 reverse primers for TCR Jbeta segments was used. TCRdb holds this immuneACCESS table with in-frame rearrangements only. Some clones are missing; in checked studies, unresolved V genes explain under half, and the rest has no known cause. The sample includes around 94,000 clones, with around 69% observed a single time. The ten largest clones capture about 3.8% of the sample. Sequenced input: PBMCs. These receptors all stem from a man aged 25 to 40 in good health and CMV-seronegative.

V gene TRBV7-3 combines with J gene TRBJ2-2; possible D gene TRBD1, 5 bases. This CDR3 has 12 residues. Germline V gives CDR1 SGHTA, CDR2 FQGTGA. Trimming pared 6 bases from V and 6 bases from J, leaving 8 bases between. The CDR3 sequence is CASRGAAGELFF. DNA of the CDR3: TGTGCCAGCAGAGGGGCTGCCGGGGAGCTGTTTTTT. Filled out from reference TRBV7-3 and TRBJ2-2, the complete variable domain reads GAGVSQTPSNKVTEKGKYVELRCDPISGHTALYWYRQSLGQGPEFLIYFQGTGAADDSGLPNDRFFAVRPEGSVSTLKIQRTERGDSAVYLCASRGAAGELFFGEGSRLTVL.

J is TRBJ2-7 and V is TRBV6-1; the match to TRBD2 covers 11 bases. The germline gives CDR1 MNHNS, CDR2 SASEGT. The CDR3 spans 15 residues. J lost 3 bases, V lost 8 bases, and 9 bases had no gene match. CDR3 region: CASGLAGGKFYEQYF. CDR3 DNA: TGTGCCAGCGGACTAGCGGGCGGGAAATTCTACGAGCAGTACTTC.

This chain connects TRBV18 to TRBJ1-6, with D possibly TRBD1 on 6 matching bases. The CDR3 has 16 amino acids. The germline V gene has CDR1 KGHSH and CDR2 LQKENI. Trimming cost V 3 bases and J 7 bases, with 16 bases left between them. The DNA for the CDR3 is TGTGCCAGCTCACCTCTAGGGGGGGGCGCGAATTCACCCCTCCACTTT. Amino acids: CASSPLGGGANSPLHF.

J is TRBJ2-5 and V is TRBV18; maybe TRBD2 (6 bases). Germline V gene data show CDR1 as KGHSH and CDR2 as LQKENI. Trimming pared 2 bases from V and 5 bases from J, leaving 15 bases between. The CDR3 length is 15 residues. The CDR3: CASSPGGVPSETQYF. For the CDR3, the DNA is TGTGCCAGCTCACCAGGCGGGGTTCCAAGCGAGACCCAGTACTTC.

J is TRBJ2-1 and V is TRBV7-6, with D unclear. Trimming left V 5 bases short and J 5 bases short, with 10 bases between. The CDR3 loop spans 13 amino acids. CDR1 SGHVS and CDR2 FNYEAQ come from the germline V gene. The CDR3 loop reads CASSPRPDNEQFF. Written as DNA, the CDR3 is TGTGCCAGCAGCCCCCGCCCGGACAATGAGCAGTTCTTC.

This clone was counted a single time. The chain carries TRBV10-3 and TRBJ2-7, with a weak D call TRBD1 (5 bases). CDR3 size: 13 residues. CDR1 is ENHRY, CDR2 SYGVKD, per germline. V was cut by 7 bases and J by 0 bases, with 10 bases left in between. The CDR3 sequence: CAINGANSYEQYF. For the CDR3, the DNA is TGTGCCATCAATGGGGCAAACTCCTACGAGCAGTACTTC.

The chain couples TRBV7-3 to TRBJ1-1, with TRBD1 matching over 7 bases. The CDR3 sequence is 15 residues long. The trim removed 2 bases at V and 6 bases at J, leaving 9 bases unmatched. From germline, CDR1 is SGHTA and CDR2 FQGTGA. CDR3 sequence: CASSLHQGGFSEAFF. As DNA, the CDR3 is TGTGCCAGCAGCTTACATCAGGGGGGATTCTCTGAAGCTTTCTTT.

This chain joins TRBV6-6 and TRBJ1-2; no clear D. The CDR3 extends over 14 amino acids. V was pared by 2 bases and J by 1 base, with 8 bases between. Germline lookup yields CDR1 MNHNY and CDR2 SVGAGI (reference sequence). DNA for the CDR3: TGTGCCAGCAGTTACGAACAATTTAACTATGGCTACACCTTC. Translation: CASSYEQFNYGYTF.

The chain joins TRBV20-1 to TRBJ2-7, with a weak D call TRBD1 (6 bases). The length of the CDR3 is 11 residues. Germline V gives CDR1 DFQATT, CDR2 SNEGSKA (reference sequence). The V and J ends lost 7 bases and 3 bases respectively, with 10 bases between them. In DNA form, the CDR3 reads TGCAGTGGACAGGAGAACTACGAGCAGTACTTC. Translated, it gives CSGQENYEQYF.

In this sample, this clone turned up once. The chain uses TRBV7-3 and TRBJ2-5, with D uncertain. With 2 bases removed from V and 5 bases from J, the gap between germline ends came to 12 bases. Germline CDR1 reads SGHTA; CDR2 reads FQGTGA. CDR3 length: 14 residues. The CDR3 here is CASSLLGPPETQYF. CDR3 DNA: TGTGCCAGCAGCTTATTGGGCCCACCGGAGACCCAGTACTTC.

This clone was seen just once. The CDR3 sequence: CASSAHRTGGSYEQYF. CDR3 nucleotides: TGTGCCAGCAGCGCCCATAGGACAGGGGGCTCCTACGAGCAGTACTTC. This sequence joins TRBV5-4 and TRBJ2-7; 10 bases align to TRBD1. Germline V gives CDR1 SGHNT, CDR2 YYREEE (reference sequence). The CDR3 runs to 16 residues. The J segment lost 0 bases and the V segment lost 4 bases, leaving 7 bases of the junction unmatched.

The sample holds a few counts of this clone. This chain uses TRBV4-2 with TRBJ1-3; D call uncertain. V was shortened by 0 bases and J by 0 bases, with 3 bases between the two germline ends. The CDR3 length is 14 residues. CDR1 is LGHNA and CDR2 is YNFKEQ in the germline V gene. CDR3 DNA sequence: TGTGCCAGCAGCCAAGATAGCTCTGGAAACACCATATATTTT. It yields the protein CASSQDSSGNTIYF.

The V gene is TRBV7-3, the J gene TRBJ2-1; TRBD2 agrees at 10 bases. Germline CDR1 and CDR2: SGHTA and FQGTGA. The CDR3 totals 15 residues. V shed 8 bases and J 5 bases; nucleotides not matched to a gene: 9. Here the CDR3 DNA reads TGTGCCAGCTCGCCCAGGACTAGCGGAAACAATGAGCAGTTCTTC. This translates into CASSPRTSGNNEQFF.

A few counts support this clone. The CDR3 protein is CASSLDGNQPQHF. The CDR3 nucleotides read TGTGCCAGCAGCTTGGACGGTAATCAGCCCCAGCATTTT. The chain has TRBV5-4 and TRBJ1-5; D call uncertain. This CDR3 contains 13 residues. The germline V gene encodes CDR1 SGHNT and CDR2 YYREEE (reference sequence). The V end lost 0 bases, the J end lost 4 bases, and 5 bases lay between the germline ends.

The rearrangement joins TRBV7-8 to TRBJ2-4; D remains ambiguous. The CDR3 consists of 16 residues. Germline lookup yields CDR1 SGHVS and CDR2 FQNEAQ. V was pared by 3 bases and J by 0 bases, with 12 bases between. The CDR3 DNA follows: TGTGCCAGCAGCTTCCTACAGCCTAAAGCCAAAAACATTCAGTACTTC. This codes for CASSFLQPKAKNIQYF.

V usage is TRBV7-9 and J usage is TRBJ1-5; 8 bases are shared with TRBD1. Trimming at V came to 4 bases and at J to 3 bases, leaving 5 bases not matched to a gene. Germline V gene sequence: CDR1 SEHNR, CDR2 FQNEAQ (reference sequence). The CDR3 contains 15 residues. This CDR3 reads CASSSGTGSNQPQHF. CDR3 nucleotides: TGTGCCAGCAGCTCAGGGACAGGTTCCAATCAGCCCCAGCATTTT.

The rearrangement uses TRBV4-2 and TRBJ2-1; D is perhaps TRBD2 (5 bases). This CDR3 region has 15 residues. Germline V gives CDR1 LGHNA, CDR2 YNFKEQ. V shed 0 bases and J shed 3 bases, with 9 bases lying between them. The CDR3 DNA is TGTGCCAGCAGCCAAGAAGCGGTGAACTACAATGAGCAGTTCTTC. Protein product: CASSQEAVNYNEQFF.

This clone was seen only once. V is TRBV9 and J is TRBJ1-5; TRBD1 might be the D (6 bases). CDR1 SGDLS and CDR2 YYNGEE come from the germline V gene. The CDR3 runs 15 residues. V was clipped by 4 bases and J by 3 bases, with 14 bases between them. CDR3 sequence: CASSLGTSNNQPQHF. The CDR3 DNA is TGTGCCAGCAGCCTCGGGACAAGCAACAATCAGCCCCAGCATTTT.

This sequence joins TRBV19 and TRBJ2-1; the match to TRBD1 covers 8 bases. This CDR3 comprises 15 residues. Germline CDR1 and CDR2: LNHDA and SQIVND (reference sequence). The V and J ends lost 3 bases and 5 bases, in that order; junction bases with no gene match: 6. The CDR3 DNA is TGTGCCAGTAGTATTCGACAGGGGATGCACAATGAGCAGTTCTTC. Its protein product is CASSIRQGMHNEQFF. Together with reference TRBV19 and TRBJ2-1, the CDR3 gives the full variable domain: DGGITQSPKYLFRKEGQNVTLSCEQNLNHDAMYWYRQDPGQGLRLIYYSQIVNDFQKGDIAEGYSVSREKKESFPLTVTSAQKNPTAFYLCASSIRQGMHNEQFFGPGTRLTVL.

This clone was counted a few times. V is TRBV2 and J is TRBJ1-1; the D is unclear. The germline V gene encodes CDR1 SNHLY and CDR2 FYNNEI. The CDR3 has 14 residues. With 6 bases removed from V and 0 bases from J, the gap between germline ends came to 11 bases. The CDR3 sequence is CASRSGSLNTEAFF. The CDR3 bases are TGTGCCAGCAGATCCGGGAGCCTGAACACTGAAGCTTTCTTT.

V usage is TRBV29-1 and J usage is TRBJ1-5; D may be TRBD1 (5 bases). CDR3 size: 17 residues. Trimming shortened V by 0 bases and J by 6 bases, and 21 bases separated the two germline ends. In germline, CDR1 is SQVTM, CDR2 ANQGSEA. CDR3 region: CSVEEGVGGIKSQPQHF. For the CDR3, the DNA is TGCAGCGTTGAAGAGGGTGTTGGGGGGATTAAGAGTCAGCCCCAGCATTTT.

A few counts support this clone. The J gene is TRBJ2-7, the V gene TRBV25-1, with 9 bases fitting TRBD1. V trimming: 5 bases; J trimming: 6 bases; junction bases outside the gene matches: 8. The CDR3 loop spans 14 amino acids. CDR1 is MGHDK and CDR2 is SYGVNS in the germline V gene. The CDR3 coding sequence is TGTGCCAGCAGTTACCGGGACAGGGTAACCGAGCAGTACTTC. Translated, it gives CASSYRDRVTEQYF.